This is a list of T cell receptor beta chains from one sample in a study of early T cells in non-severe SARS-CoV-2 infection. Via MiXCR, TCRdb re-called the 5' RACE reads, giving one row per CDR3 protein. The sample carries tens of thousands of distinct CDR3 sequences, more than 10% recorded once. Sequenced: whole blood. These receptors came from an adult who was a healthcare worker with PCR-confirmed SARS-CoV-2 infection or an uninfected control (not recorded which). The conserved cysteine and the conserved F or W are not part of the CDR3 here. The order of the fields is J gene, V gene, CDR3 protein.

TRBJ2-7	TRBV7-2	ASSFRDRVYYEQY
TRBJ2-5	TRBV7-2	ASSRPGETQY
TRBJ2-7	TRBV18	ASSPPGEDEQY
TRBJ2-3	TRBV28	ASSPPPQVPSTDTQY
TRBJ2-4	TRBV7-2	ASSSMYRGTTH
TRBJ2-1	TRBV2	ASSETPQGNEQF
TRBJ2-7	TRBV19	ASSARQGSIYEQY
TRBJ2-3	TRBV5-1	ASSGNGDGATDTQY
TRBJ2-5	TRBV9	ASSGRQVQETQY
TRBJ1-5	TRBV19	ASSAGTGPEQPQH
TRBJ2-1	TRBV6-1	ASRPPSGTLRANEQF
TRBJ2-7	TRBV7-9	ASSLARKGDEQY
TRBJ2-2	TRBV13	ASSPPWGGGELF
TRBJ2-7	TRBV20-1	SAIASGITYEQY
TRBJ2-7	TRBV6-6	ASRAPGTGVPYEQY
TRBJ2-3	TRBV7-6	ASSPRDSRTDTQY
TRBJ2-7	TRBV27	ASRAARGDYEQY
TRBJ2-7	TRBV10-1	ASSGDGYEQY
TRBJ2-1	TRBV20-1	SARGKDSNEQF
TRBJ2-5	TRBV7-9	ASGTSGTQETQY
TRBJ2-1	TRBV24-1	ATSDSVPSGLGEQF
TRBJ1-2	TRBV30	AWSPGNRYGYT
TRBJ2-1	TRBV2	ASRRGGGTYNEQF
TRBJ2-1	TRBV5-1	ASSLEGQGIYNEQF
TRBJ2-6	TRBV11-2	ASSLRSREGGANVLT
TRBJ1-2	TRBV18	ASSPQDSYGYT